This T cell receptor beta chain was recovered during a study of blood T cells in healthy people across ages. This CDR3 spans 13 amino acids. The germline V gene has CDR1 SNHLY and CDR2 FYNNEI. After removal of 4 bases from V and 6 bases from J, the junction contained 3 bases not matched to a gene. As concerns this clonotype: The target antigen is unknown. A much larger clone is a single base away; this may be a read error.

For the second PCR, which ran for 7 to 11 cycles, a sample-barcoded 5' primer and a J-beta primer mix were used. Each cDNA molecule received a tag from a template-switch adaptor that had 12 random nucleotides. TCRdb reprocessed the 5' RACE reads via MiXCR and lists one record per CDR3 protein. The repertoire includes approximately 1.5 million distinct CDR3 sequences, around 40% of them detected once, and roughly 3.7% sits in the top ten. Total RNA extracted from each sample amounted to at least 5.5 micrograms. General study results and limits: Relative to aged donors, long-lived donors carried more naive CD4+ cells and displayed higher diversity.

The genes are TRBV2 and TRBJ1-5, with TRBD1 matching 7 bases. The clonotype comes from a woman aged 18 to 35 in good health. Source material: blood. The CDR3 reads CASSGAGGQPQHF. The CDR3, as DNA: TGTGCCAGCAGTGGGGCAGGGGGTCAGCCCCAGCATTTT.